One and the same sample provided the 9 T cell receptor beta chains below, sequenced in a study of blood T cell repertoires in COVID-19. Data came from immunoSEQ multiplex PCR; TCRdb stores just in-frame clones and leaves some out. The sample shows around 300,000 clones, just under 90% of them seen only once. The sequenced sample was peripheral blood. The receptors derive from a woman in her 40s with acute or convalescent COVID-19.

The genes are TRBV6-1 and TRBJ1-2; 9 bases fit TRBD1. Per the germline V gene, CDR1 is MNHNS and CDR2 is SASEGT. The CDR3 sequence is 15 residues long. Trimming at V came to 0 bases and at J to 4 bases, leaving 3 bases not matched to a gene. DNA of the CDR3: TGTGCCAGCAGTGAAGCGACAGGGGGTCGCTATGGCTACACCTTC. It codes for CASSEATGGRYGYTF.

This clone was found a few times. The gene calls are TRBV2 and TRBJ1-1; 7 bases are a match to TRBD1. From germline, CDR1 is SNHLY and CDR2 FYNNEI. V dropped 8 bases and J dropped 7; count of bases not matched to a gene: 4. The CDR3 is 11 amino acids. CDR3 bases: TGTGCCAGCCCCGACAGGGATGAAGCTTTCTTT. It yields the protein CASPDRDEAFF.

As concerns this clone: Within the sample, other DNA sequences also encode this same CDR3. The chain employs TRBV12-3 or TRBV12-4 and TRBJ2-5; D not resolved. V dropped 3 bases and J dropped 5 bases, with 4 bases sitting between them. This CDR3 is 11 amino acids long. In nucleotides, the CDR3 is TGTGCCAGCAGTTTTCGTGAGACCCAGTACTTC. Protein product: CASSFRETQYF.

V and J are TRBV6-5 and TRBJ1-4; 8 bases fit TRBD1. The length of the CDR3 is 15 residues. Unmatched junction bases numbered 8, after V lost 6 bases and J lost 5 bases. Germline V gives CDR1 MNHEY, CDR2 SVGAGI. The CDR3 here is CASSVIRDRNEKLFF. The CDR3 nucleotides read TGTGCCAGCAGCGTGATCCGGGACAGGAATGAAAAACTGTTTTTT.

This clone was seen once. The chain joins TRBV3-1 (or the pseudogene TRBV3-2) to TRBJ1-2; D is perhaps TRBD1 (6 bases). The CDR3 spans 15 residues. Germline-derived CDR1 and CDR2 are LGHDT and YNNKEL (reference sequence). Trimming removed 4 bases at V and 3 bases at J, with 15 bases between. The CDR3 region is CASSPQGSWDYGYTF. The CDR3 DNA reads as TGTGCCAGCAGCCCACAGGGTTCGTGGGACTATGGCTACACCTTC.

The chain is built from TRBV18 and TRBJ1-2; 10 nucleotides line up with TRBD1. CDR1 and CDR2 (germline): KGHSH, LQKENI. This CDR3 has 16 amino acids. The J segment lost 5 bases and the V segment lost 0 bases, leaving 6 bases of the junction unmatched. CDR3 protein: CASSPPSGDRGYGYTF. The CDR3 nucleotides are TGTGCCAGCTCACCACCCTCCGGGGACAGGGGTTATGGCTACACCTTC.

This clone was detected only once. This sequence joins TRBV5-1 and TRBJ2-5, with 10 bases matching TRBD2. Trimming at V came to 4 bases and at J to 1 base, leaving 7 bases not matched to a gene. Germline V gene sequence: CDR1 SGHRS, CDR2 YFSETQ. This CDR3 comprises 16 residues. The DNA of the CDR3 is TGCGCCAGCAGCCACGGGGGACTAGCGTTCCAAGAGACCCAGTACTTC. Its translation: CASSHGGLAFQETQYF.

The chain combines TRBV9 with TRBJ2-3, with 7 positions matching TRBD1. Losses at the gene ends were 2 bases for V and 4 bases for J; bases not matched to a gene: 7. In germline, CDR1 is SGDLS, CDR2 YYNGEE. The CDR3 consists of 15 residues. The CDR3 DNA reads as TGTGCCAGCAGCGTGGGTATGACAGGGTCAGATACGCAGTATTTT. Encoded protein: CASSVGMTGSDTQYF. Using reference TRBV9 and TRBJ2-3 for the parts outside the CDR3, the full variable domain is DSGVTQTPKHLITATGQRVTLRCSPRSGDLSVYWYQQSLDQGLQFLIQYYNGEERAKGNILERFSAQQFPDLHSELNLSSLELGDSALYFCASSVGMTGSDTQYFGPGTRLTVL.

The chain recombines TRBV4-1 with TRBJ2-1, with TRBD2 identical over 9 bases. V lost 6 bases to trimming and J lost 0 bases; unmatched junction nucleotides: 3. The germline V gene encodes CDR1 MGHRA and CDR2 YSYEKL. This CDR3 is built from 15 residues. The CDR3 DNA follows: TGCGCCAGCAGTAGCGGGGGTGCCTCCTACAATGAGCAGTTCTTC. Its protein product is CASSSGGASYNEQFF.